This T cell receptor (beta chain) was identified during a study of blood T cells in healthy people across ages. Study-level findings and limits: Without sorted subsets, naive and antigen-experienced compartments could not be conclusively compared. When one million T cells were used, diversity estimates were thought to be underestimates. More naive CD4+ cells and higher diversity marked long-lived donors relative to aged donors.

A second about 6 to 11 cycle PCR used barcoded and J-beta primers. Each CDR3 protein gets one entry after TCRdb re-called the 5' RACE reads with MiXCR. The sample has 600,000 to 800,000 distinct CDR3 sequences, approximately 52% seen once. To note about this clonotype: No antigen is known for it.

The length of the CDR3 is 14 residues. With 1 base removed from V and 6 bases from J, the gap between germline ends came to 10 bases. Sequencing was performed on blood. The sequence was obtained from a woman of 80 years or more in good health. This chain joins TRBV12-3 or TRBV12-4 and TRBJ2-4; D is tentatively TRBD1 or TRBD2 (5 bases each). In nucleotides, the CDR3 is TGTGCCAGCAGTTTAGGACGGGGACGAAACATTCAGTACTTC. Residues: CASSLGRGRNIQYF.